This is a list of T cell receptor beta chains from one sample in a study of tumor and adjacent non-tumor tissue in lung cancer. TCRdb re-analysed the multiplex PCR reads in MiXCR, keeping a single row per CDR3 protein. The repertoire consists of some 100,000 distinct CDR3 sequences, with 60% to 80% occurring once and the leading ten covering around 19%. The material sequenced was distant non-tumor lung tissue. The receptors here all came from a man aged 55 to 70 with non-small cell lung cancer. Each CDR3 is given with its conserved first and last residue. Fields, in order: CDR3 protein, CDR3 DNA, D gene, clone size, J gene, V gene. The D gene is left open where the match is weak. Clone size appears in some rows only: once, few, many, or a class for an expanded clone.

CDR3aa: CASIEGGPNTGELFF
CDR3nt: TGTGCCAGCATCGAGGGAGGGCCGAACACCGGGGAGCTGTTTTTT
d_gene: TRBD2
abundance: NA
j_gene: TRBJ2-2
v_gene: TRBV12-3/TRBV12-4

CDR3aa: CSTRYLSAYNEQFF
CDR3nt: TGCAGTACTAGGTACCTTAGCGCCTACAATGAACAGTTCTTC
d_gene: NA
abundance: NA
j_gene: TRBJ2-1
v_gene: TRBV20-1

CDR3aa: CASSFGWTQETRYF
CDR3nt: TGTGCCAGCAGCTTCGGGTGGACACAAGAGACCCGGTATTTC
d_gene: NA
abundance: NA
j_gene: TRBJ2-5
v_gene: TRBV11-1

CDR3aa: CAISLVGASPHEQYF
CDR3nt: TGTGCCATCAGCTTAGTAGGGGCTTCCCCCCACGAGCAGTACTTC
d_gene: NA
abundance: NA
j_gene: TRBJ2-7
v_gene: TRBV11-2

CDR3aa: CSVEVLDSGSENIQYF
CDR3nt: TGCAGCGTTGAAGTCTTAGATAGCGGGAGTGAAAACATTCAGTACTTC
d_gene: TRBD2
abundance: many
j_gene: TRBJ2-4
v_gene: TRBV29-1

CDR3aa: CASSPGLAKGTDTQYF
CDR3nt: TGTGCCAGCAGCCCAGGACTAGCAAAAGGCACAGATACGCAGTATTTT
d_gene: TRBD2
abundance: NA
j_gene: TRBJ2-3
v_gene: TRBV11-3

CDR3aa: CASSYPHMVNTGELFF
CDR3nt: TGTGCCAGCAGTTACCCCCACATGGTCAACACCGGGGAGCTGTTTTTT
d_gene: NA
abundance: many
j_gene: TRBJ2-2
v_gene: TRBV6-2/TRBV6-3

CDR3aa: CASSSPRDRRRTEALF
CDR3nt: TGTGCCAGCAGTTCCCCAAGGGACAGGAGGCGTACTGAAGCTCTCTTT
d_gene: TRBD1
abundance: NA
j_gene: TRBJ1-1
v_gene: TRBV6-5

CDR3aa: CASSSGPEAKNIQYF
CDR3nt: TGTGCCAGCAGTTCCGGACCTGAGGCCAAAAACATTCAGTACTTC
d_gene: NA
abundance: few
j_gene: TRBJ2-4
v_gene: TRBV28

CDR3aa: CASSPTRGSTFGNQPQHF
CDR3nt: TGTGCCAGCAGCCCTACACGTGGCTCGACATTTGGCAATCAGCCCCAGCATTTT
d_gene: NA
abundance: NA
j_gene: TRBJ1-5
v_gene: TRBV6-1

CDR3aa: CNVRDRGNYGYTF
CDR3nt: TGCAACGTCCGGGACAGGGGTAATTATGGCTACACCTTC
d_gene: TRBD1
abundance: NA
j_gene: TRBJ1-2
v_gene: TRBV29-1

CDR3aa: CASSEPARQSQHF
CDR3nt: TGTGCCAGCAGTGAACCAGCCAGACAGTCCCAGCATTTT
d_gene: NA
abundance: NA
j_gene: TRBJ1-5
v_gene: TRBV6-1

CDR3aa: CSVYSGGGYTF
CDR3nt: TGCAGCGTTTACAGTGGTGGAGGCTATACCTTC
d_gene: NA
abundance: NA
j_gene: TRBJ1-2
v_gene: TRBV29-1

CDR3aa: CAKIIWARGQETQYF
CDR3nt: TGTGCCAAGATCATCTGGGCAAGGGGCCAAGAGACCCAGTACTTC
d_gene: NA
abundance: once
j_gene: TRBJ2-5
v_gene: TRBV5-6

CDR3aa: CASSLRGLAGEEQYF
CDR3nt: TGTGCCAGCAGCTTACGGGGACTAGCGGGAGAAGAGCAGTACTTC
d_gene: TRBD2
abundance: many
j_gene: TRBJ2-7
v_gene: TRBV7-8

CDR3aa: CASSDVAYNTDTQYF
CDR3nt: TGTGCCAGTAGCGACGTGGCTTATAACACAGATACGCAGTATTTT
d_gene: NA
abundance: NA
j_gene: TRBJ2-3
v_gene: TRBV11-2

CDR3aa: CASSRVSSYNSPLNF
CDR3nt: TGTGCCAGTAGCAGGGTCAGCTCCTATAATTCACCCCTCAACTTT
d_gene: NA
abundance: NA
j_gene: TRBJ1-6
v_gene: TRBV6-1

CDR3aa: CASSLAAGANEQFF
CDR3nt: TGTGCCAGCAGCTTAGCAGCCGGGGCCAATGAGCAGTTCTTC
d_gene: NA
abundance: many
j_gene: TRBJ2-1
v_gene: TRBV7-2

CDR3aa: CSARDLLGSYNEQFF
CDR3nt: TGCAGCGCTAGAGATCTACTGGGGTCCTACAATGAGCAGTTCTTC
d_gene: NA
abundance: NA
j_gene: TRBJ2-1
v_gene: TRBV20-1

CDR3aa: CASSQLMAGYNEQFF
CDR3nt: TGCGCCAGCAGCCAATTGATGGCGGGGTACAATGAACAGTTCTTC
d_gene: NA
abundance: NA
j_gene: TRBJ2-1
v_gene: TRBV4-1

CDR3aa: CASSSGQGNEQYF
CDR3nt: TGTGCCAGCTCATCTGGACAGGGTAATGAGCAGTACTTC
d_gene: TRBD1
abundance: NA
j_gene: TRBJ2-7
v_gene: TRBV18

CDR3aa: CASSLREGQWTGELFF
CDR3nt: TGTGCCAGCAGCTTACGAGAGGGACAGTGGACCGGGGAGCTGTTTTTT
d_gene: TRBD1
abundance: many
j_gene: TRBJ2-2
v_gene: TRBV7-9

CDR3aa: CVSSLVGFWGAGEQFF
CDR3nt: TGTGTCAGCAGCTTAGTTGGCTTCTGGGGTGCGGGTGAGCAGTTCTTC
d_gene: NA
abundance: NA
j_gene: TRBJ2-1
v_gene: TRBV11-1

CDR3aa: CTSSAPGLRGAFF
CDR3nt: TGTACCAGCAGCGCGCCGGGCCTTCGGGGGGCTTTCTTT
d_gene: NA
abundance: NA
j_gene: TRBJ1-1
v_gene: TRBV6-6

CDR3aa: CASRPVRLRQNQNTEASF
CDR3nt: TGCGCCAGCAGACCCGTGAGACTTAGACAGAACCAGAACACTGAGGCTTCCTTT
d_gene: NA
abundance: NA
j_gene: TRBJ1-1
v_gene: TRBV11-2

CDR3aa: CSATKSRANEQFF
CDR3nt: TGCAGCGCAACAAAAAGCCGCGCCAATGAGCAGTTCTTC
d_gene: NA
abundance: many
j_gene: TRBJ2-1
v_gene: TRBV29-1

CDR3aa: CAGSGQASEKLFF
CDR3nt: TGTGCCGGCAGTGGACAGGCTAGTGAGAAACTGTTTTTT
d_gene: TRBD1
abundance: NA
j_gene: TRBJ1-4
v_gene: TRBV6-1

CDR3aa: CASSQLRSPRNTEAFF
CDR3nt: TGCGCCAGTAGCCAACTTCGGAGTCCCCGGAACACTGAAGCTTTCTTT
d_gene: NA
abundance: NA
j_gene: TRBJ1-1
v_gene: TRBV4-1

CDR3aa: CASSSLTGELFF
CDR3nt: TGTGCCAGCAGCTCGCTCACCGGGGAGCTGTTTTTC
d_gene: NA
abundance: NA
j_gene: TRBJ2-2
v_gene: TRBV9